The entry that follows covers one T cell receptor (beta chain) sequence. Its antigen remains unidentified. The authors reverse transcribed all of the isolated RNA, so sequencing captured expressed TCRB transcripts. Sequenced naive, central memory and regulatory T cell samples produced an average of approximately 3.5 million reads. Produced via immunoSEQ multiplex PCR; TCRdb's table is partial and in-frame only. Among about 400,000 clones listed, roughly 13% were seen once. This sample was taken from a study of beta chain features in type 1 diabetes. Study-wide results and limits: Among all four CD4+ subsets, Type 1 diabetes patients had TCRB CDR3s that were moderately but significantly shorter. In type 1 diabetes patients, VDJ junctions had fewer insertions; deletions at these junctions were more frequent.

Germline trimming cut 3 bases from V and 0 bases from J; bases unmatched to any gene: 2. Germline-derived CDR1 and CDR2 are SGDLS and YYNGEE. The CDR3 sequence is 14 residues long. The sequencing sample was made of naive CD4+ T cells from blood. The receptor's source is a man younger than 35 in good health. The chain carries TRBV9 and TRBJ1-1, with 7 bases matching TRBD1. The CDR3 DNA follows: TGTGCCAGCAGCGGGACAGGACTGAACACTGAAGCTTTCTTT. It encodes CASSGTGLNTEAFF.